This T cell receptor beta chain derives from a study of STAT5B mutations in CD4+ large granular lymphocyte leukemia. Study-wide results and caveats: CD4-sorted patient repertoires seemed more clonal than healthy CD4+ repertoires. Compared with healthy controls (2/35), patient top clones favored TRBV06 (8/27).

Per the study methods: Lowest detectable productive clonotype frequency was 2.59 x 10-5. Repertoires were generated with immunoSEQ multiplex PCR, while TCRdb's copy carries only in-frame clones and drops some. V and J calls and clone size follow that table, whereas D and trimming were derived from the DNA. The sample carries tens of thousands of clones, about two thirds recorded once. Germline V gene lookup returns CDR1 SQVTM and CDR2 ANQGSEA. CDR3 length equals 13 residues. With V trimmed by 6 bases and J by 1 base, 3 bases remained unmatched. Details on this clone: Its antigen is undetermined.

The TCR comes from a human donor in good health. This chain connects TRBV29-1 to TRBJ2-3, with 8 nucleotides matching TRBD2. Sample: CD4+ T cells from blood buffy coats. The CDR3 DNA reads TGCAGCGTCCTCGGGGGGGGCACAGATACGCAGTATTTT. Residues: CSVLGGGTDTQYF.